These T cell receptor beta chains were read from a single sample in a study of regulatory T cells in long-lasting Graves disease. From the multiplex PCR reads, TCRdb called clonotypes with MiXCR, one entry per CDR3 protein. The table has under 500,000 distinct CDR3 sequences, less than 25% seen once; the top ten hold roughly 20%. This sample comprised peripheral blood mononuclear cells (PBMCs), obtained when the disease was refractory, from a patient treated with antithyroid drugs. The origin of the receptors is a female donor with Graves disease. The CDR3 runs from the conserved cysteine through the conserved F or W. Fields, in order: CDR3 DNA, CDR3 protein, D gene, CDR3 length, clone size, V gene, J gene. A D gene is named only where the DNA matches it firmly. Only part of the rows carry a size: once, few, many, or a class if the clone is expanded.

TGTGCCAGCAGCCAAGCTGGCGACTTCACCGGGGAGCTGTTTTTT	CASSQAGDFTGELFF	-	15	few	TRBV3-1	TRBJ2-2
TGTGCCAGCAGCCAAGTGGTTCTTCACGAGCAGTACTTC	CASSQVVLHEQYF	-	13	many	TRBV28	TRBJ2-7
TGTGCCAGCAGTGTTTGGGAAAGGCAGCCCCAGCATTTT	CASSVWERQPQHF	-	13	-	TRBV2	TRBJ1-5
TGTGCCAGCAGGGGGCCGGGACCGCTACAAGAGACCCAGTACTTC	CASRGPGPLQETQYF	-	15	many	TRBV2	TRBJ2-5
TGTGCCGGCAGTTTGGGAGGCCCGACGACCCAGTACTTC	CAGSLGGPTTQYF	-	13	few	TRBV28	TRBJ2-5
TGTGCCAGCAGTTTAAGGATCCCAGAGACCCAGTACTTC	CASSLRIPETQYF	-	13	many	TRBV28	TRBJ2-5
TGTGCCAGCCGATTGGGTCCAGGGACCGGGGAGCTGTTTTTT	CASRLGPGTGELFF	-	14	many	TRBV12-3/TRBV12-4	TRBJ2-2
TGTGCCTGGGGGGACAGGGTGTCTGAAGCTTTCTTT	CAWGDRVSEAFF	TRBD1	12	few	TRBV30	TRBJ1-1
TGTGCCAGCAGTTACTCGCCGGGAGGGCTAAATGAGCAGTTCTTC	CASSYSPGGLNEQFF	TRBD2	15	-	TRBV6-2/TRBV6-3	TRBJ2-1
TGTGCCTGGACCTTACAGGGGGCGCGGAATTCACCCCTCCACTTT	CAWTLQGARNSPLHF	TRBD1	15	many	TRBV30	TRBJ1-6
TGCAGTGCTCGGCCTGGGCGGTCCGGAAACACCATATATTTT	CSARPGRSGNTIYF	-	14	-	TRBV20-1	TRBJ1-3
TGCAGCGCCGTCCCGTGGACCTCGTTACAAGAGACCCAGTACTTC	CSAVPWTSLQETQYF	-	15	many	TRBV29-1	TRBJ2-5
TGCGCCAGCAGCCAAGCCCCCGGAGGGTACGAGCAGTACTTC	CASSQAPGGYEQYF	-	14	-	TRBV4-1	TRBJ2-7
TGCGCCAGCAGCCAAGCTCTTGTGGGGGGTTTCTCCTACGAGCAGTACTTC	CASSQALVGGFSYEQYF	-	17	few	TRBV4-1	TRBJ2-7
TGCGCCAGCAGCCAAGGGACAGGGGCTGTGGGCACTGAAGCTTTCTTT	CASSQGTGAVGTEAFF	TRBD1	16	-	TRBV4-3	TRBJ1-1
TGTGCCAGCAGTTACGGGCGGGAGGGCCTTACCGGGGAGCTGTTTTTT	CASSYGREGLTGELFF	TRBD2	16	-	TRBV6-5	TRBJ2-2
TGTGCCAGCAGTTACAGCACGGATGCTTTCTTT	CASSYSTDAFF	-	11	many	TRBV6-5	TRBJ1-1
TGTGCCAGCAGCTTGAGCTCGGGACTAGCGGGAGGAGAGACCCAGTACTTC	CASSLSSGLAGGETQYF	TRBD2	17	many	TRBV7-9	TRBJ2-5
TGTGCTAGTGTTCGATCGGGACAGCAATACGACGAGCAGTACTTC	CASVRSGQQYDEQYF	TRBD1	15	many	TRBV12-5	TRBJ2-7
TGTGCCAGCAGTCCTCTAGTGACACAAGAGACCCAGTACTTC	CASSPLVTQETQYF	-	14	few	TRBV6-2/TRBV6-3	TRBJ2-5
TGCAGTGCTACAATGACTAGCGGGAGTTCCTACGAGCAGTACTTC	CSATMTSGSSYEQYF	TRBD2	15	-	TRBV20-1	TRBJ2-7
TGTGCCAGCAATCGTAAAGGGGGCTCGGGATCCACTGAAGCTTTCTTT	CASNRKGGSGSTEAFF	TRBD1	16	-	TRBV6-1	TRBJ1-1